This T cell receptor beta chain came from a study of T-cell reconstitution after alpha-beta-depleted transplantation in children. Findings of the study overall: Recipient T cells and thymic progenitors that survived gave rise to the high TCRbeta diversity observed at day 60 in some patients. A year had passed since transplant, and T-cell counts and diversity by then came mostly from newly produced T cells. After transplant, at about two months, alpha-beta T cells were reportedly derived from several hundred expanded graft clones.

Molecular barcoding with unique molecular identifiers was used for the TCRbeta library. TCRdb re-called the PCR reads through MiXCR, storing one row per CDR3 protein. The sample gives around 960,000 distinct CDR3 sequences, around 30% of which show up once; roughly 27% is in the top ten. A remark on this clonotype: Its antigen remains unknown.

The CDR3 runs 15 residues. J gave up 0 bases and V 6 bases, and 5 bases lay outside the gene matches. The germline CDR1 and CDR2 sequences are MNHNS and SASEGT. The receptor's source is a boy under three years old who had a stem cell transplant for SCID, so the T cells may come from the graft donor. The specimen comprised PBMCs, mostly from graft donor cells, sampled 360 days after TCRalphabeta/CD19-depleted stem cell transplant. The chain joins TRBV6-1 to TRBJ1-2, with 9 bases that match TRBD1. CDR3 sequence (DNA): TGTGCCAGCAGGGAACAGGGGGCGGCTAACTATGGCTACACCTTC. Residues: CASREQGAANYGYTF.